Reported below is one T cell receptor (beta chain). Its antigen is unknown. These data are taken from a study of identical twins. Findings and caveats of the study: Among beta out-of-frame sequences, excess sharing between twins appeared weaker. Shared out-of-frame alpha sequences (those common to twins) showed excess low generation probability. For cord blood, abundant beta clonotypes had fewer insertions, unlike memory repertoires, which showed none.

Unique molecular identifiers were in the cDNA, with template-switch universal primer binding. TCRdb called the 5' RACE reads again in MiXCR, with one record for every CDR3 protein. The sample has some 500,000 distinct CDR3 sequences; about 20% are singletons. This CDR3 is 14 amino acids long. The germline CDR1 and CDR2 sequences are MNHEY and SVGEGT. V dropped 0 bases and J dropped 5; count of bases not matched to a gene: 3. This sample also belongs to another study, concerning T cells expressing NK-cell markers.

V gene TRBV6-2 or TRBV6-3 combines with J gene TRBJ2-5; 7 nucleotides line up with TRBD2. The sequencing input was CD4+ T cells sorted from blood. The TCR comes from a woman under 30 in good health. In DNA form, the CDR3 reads TGTGCCAGCAGTTACTCAGGACTAGAGGAGACCCAGTACTTC. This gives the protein CASSYSGLEETQYF.